The T cell receptor (beta chain) under discussion was sequenced for a study of CD8 T cells in ankylosing spondylitis (dated by TCRdb to 2015 to 2018). Context from the whole study: T cell receptor beta repertoires were profiled in healthy donors and ankylosing spondylitis patients so that disease-linked TCR variants could be found. The full study cohort comprised approximately 23 ankylosing spondylitis patients and over a hundred healthy donors. Peripheral blood samples were taken, and synovial fluid was additionally collected from ankylosing spondylitis patients. Paper-wide results and their limitations: The disease-linked clones were reported as significantly enriched in matched synovial fluid samples from ankylosing spondylitis patients. A TCR beta motif of several highly homologous amino acid variants appeared characteristic of blood from ankylosing spondylitis patients. Some motif variants had previously been reported in the synovial fluid and blood of reactive arthritis patients, which suggests shared mechanisms of disease initiation. A CD8+ phenotype was shown by the disease-linked clones, which were found at relatively low frequencies in peripheral blood.

Sequencing instrument: Illumina HiSeq 2500. Quantitative 5'-RACE with molecular barcodes was used to prepare TCR beta libraries. Per the authors' processing: A new computational method, built on a probabilistic model of VDJ rearrangement, was used to identify disease-linked TCR variants. The public reads were quality trimmed at Q25 with fastp and then assembled into clones with MiXCR by TCRdb, keeping productive beta chains. Every distinct CDR3 protein forms one entry, paired with its most common genes and DNA. TCRdb assigned the V and J calls; the authors' analysis was not used. The table for this sample lists about 210,000 distinct CDR3 sequences; around 8% of them were counted only once. Around 5.1% of the sample is in the top ten clones. This clonotype showed up many times. Its cognate antigen has yet to be identified. The input lacks base qualities; no much larger clone sits a single base away.

The clonotype comes from a female donor with ankylosing spondylitis or in good health (not recorded which). The sample was blood, either unsorted or a sorted T cell fraction (not recorded which).

The CDR3 region: CASSHGKRGSRTYEQYF. The sequenced DNA is TGTGCCAGCAGCCACGGAAAGCGAGGAAGTCGTACCTACGAGCAGTACTTC. This chain joins TRBV3-1 to TRBJ2-7; the D gene cannot be named for sure. The junction shows trimming of 3 bases on V and 2 bases on J, plus 20 bases between the germline ends. The CDR3 holds 17 amino acids from the cysteine to the phenylalanine. The kept DNA is CDR3 alone, 51 bases in frame from the first base. CDR1 is given as LGHDT and CDR2 as YNNKEL, both from the germline V gene (reference sequence).